This T cell receptor (beta chain) appears in the sequencing data of a study of blood T cells in healthy people across ages. Study-level background: With template switching, about one barcoded beta molecule was captured per two T cells. The study, taken as a whole, reports: Observed TCR beta diversity per million T cells went down as age went up. This fall followed a roughly linear course with age.

Caucasian individuals from Russia who were healthy and aged 6 to 90 acted as donors. Primed by a sample-barcoded 5' primer and a J-beta primer mix, a second PCR proceeded for about 7 to 12 cycles. A minimum of 2.5 million CDR3-containing paired-end reads was obtained for each sample. TCRdb used MiXCR to reprocess the 5' RACE reads, holding one entry per CDR3 protein. The sample records roughly 900,000 distinct CDR3 sequences, about 28% being singletons. As for this clonotype: Its antigen is as yet unknown. A much more abundant neighbour one base away suggests this may be a read error.

The sequenced material came from blood. This receptor was identified in a woman aged 80 or over in good health.

The CDR3 reads CASSQDIFGRLAGDSYEQYF. The CDR3 DNA reads TGCGCCAGCAGCCAAGATATTTTCGGTCGACTAGCGGGGGATTCCTACGAGCAGTACTTC. This chain connects TRBV4-3 to TRBJ2-4; TRBD2 matches at 12 bases. The DNA end favors TRBJ2-7, so the J call may be wrong. This CDR3 spans 20 amino acids. Germline CDR1 LGHNA, CDR2 YSLEER.